This TCR beta chain was obtained from a study of shared clonotypes between healthy human individuals. Across the study: A couple of women and three men aged 18 to 49 made up the donors.

Regarding this clone: Its specificity is unknown.

The germline V gene encodes CDR1 LGHNA and CDR2 YSLEER. V was clipped by 1 base and J by 6 bases, with 13 bases between them. This CDR3 contains 15 residues. Findings and limits, study-wide: Among the subsets, naive ones generally showed larger estimated richness than memory ones.

Replicate PCRs for sorted subsets used 200 ng DNA; this equaled around 29,000 T cell genomes. Libraries were prepared by immunoSEQ multiplex PCR; TCRdb keeps only in-frame clonotypes and omits some of them. The top ten clones hold 0.3% to 0.4% of a sample with 2 million to 2.5 million clones, around 93% of them seen once. This TCR was recovered from a man aged 18 to 30 in good health. Some clones in this sample may be carry-over from other donors' samples. The V and J genes are TRBV4-3 and TRBJ1-5; a possible D gene is TRBD1 (5 bases). The sequencing sample was made of naive CD4+ T cells from PBMCs. The sample's subset: CD45RA+ positively selected. This chain's CDR3 is CASSQVFGGSQPQHF. The DNA for the CDR3 is TGCGCCAGCAGCCAAGTTTTTGGGGGGTCTCAGCCCCAGCATTTT.